What follows describes a single T cell receptor beta chain. These data originate in a study of blood T cell repertoires in COVID-19. V shed 3 bases and J shed 5 bases, with 10 bases lying between them. CDR1 DFQATT and CDR2 SNEGSKA come from the germline V gene (reference sequence). There are 13 residues in the CDR3. Per the authors' pipeline: Amplification from reference gene primers served as the basis for estimated nucleated cell counts. Sequencing used immunoSEQ multiplex PCR; TCRdb keeps in-frame clones, though not all of them. That table supplies the V and J calls and clone size; D and trimming were determined from the DNA. In the table there are about 100,000 clones, approximately 88% of which are singletons.

This rearrangement joins TRBV20-1 to TRBJ1-4; no reliable D call. The specimen was peripheral blood. This clonotype was sampled from a man aged 50 to 59 with active or convalescent COVID-19. CDR3 sequence: CSASEGENEKLFF. For the CDR3, the DNA is TGCAGTGCTAGTGAAGGAGAAAATGAAAAACTGTTTTTT.